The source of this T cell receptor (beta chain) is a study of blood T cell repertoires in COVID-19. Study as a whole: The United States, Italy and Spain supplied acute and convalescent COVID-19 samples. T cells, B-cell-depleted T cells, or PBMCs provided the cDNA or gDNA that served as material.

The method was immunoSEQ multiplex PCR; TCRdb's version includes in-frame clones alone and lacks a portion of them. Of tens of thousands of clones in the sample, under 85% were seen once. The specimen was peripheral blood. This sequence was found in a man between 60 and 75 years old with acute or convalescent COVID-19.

The CDR3 protein is CASSAAGGLNEQFF. In DNA, the CDR3 is TGTGCCAGCAGTGCGGCGGGGGGGCTCAATGAGCAGTTCTTC. The gene calls are TRBV2 and TRBJ2-1; 9 nucleotides agree with TRBD2. Germline CDR1 is SNHLY and CDR2 is FYNNEI. The CDR3 consists of 14 residues. Germline trimming cut 4 bases from V and 6 bases from J; bases unmatched to any gene: 4.